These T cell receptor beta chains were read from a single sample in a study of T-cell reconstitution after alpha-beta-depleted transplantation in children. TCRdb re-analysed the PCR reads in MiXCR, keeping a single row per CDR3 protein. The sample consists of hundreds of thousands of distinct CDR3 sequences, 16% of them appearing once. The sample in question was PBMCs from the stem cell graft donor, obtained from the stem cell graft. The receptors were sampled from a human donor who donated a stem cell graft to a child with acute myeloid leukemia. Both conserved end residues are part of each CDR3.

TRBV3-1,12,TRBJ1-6,CATRDNGSPLHF
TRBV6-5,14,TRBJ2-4,CASSFGQDKNIQYF
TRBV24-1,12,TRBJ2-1,CATEGQGNEQFF
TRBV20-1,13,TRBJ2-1,CSAYRDFYNEQFF
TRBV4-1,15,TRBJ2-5,CASSQQAGPLETQYF
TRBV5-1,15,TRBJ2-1,CASSTAGGLGNEQFF
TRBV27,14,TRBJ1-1,CASSSLTANTEAFF
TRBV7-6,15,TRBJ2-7,CASGLAGGSLDEQYF
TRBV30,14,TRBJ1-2,CACRGRLANYGYTF
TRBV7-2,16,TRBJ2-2,CASSLEGDRVNGELFF
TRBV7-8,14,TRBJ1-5,CASSQSGGRQPQHF
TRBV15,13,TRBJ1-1,CATSRDDTGLREF
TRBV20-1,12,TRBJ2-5,CSARAWGETQYF
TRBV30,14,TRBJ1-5,CACLVGPGNQPQHF
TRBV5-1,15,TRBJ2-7,CASSLVVGRTYEQYF
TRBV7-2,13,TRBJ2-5,CASSLVTGETQYF
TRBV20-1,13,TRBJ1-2,CSATGTEDYGYTF
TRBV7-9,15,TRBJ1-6,CASSLVGYGGSPLHF
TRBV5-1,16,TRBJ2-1,CASSNVDRTSLNEQFF
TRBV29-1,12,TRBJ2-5,CSAGTGTETQYF